These 3 T cell receptor beta chains came from one sample sequenced in a study of blood T cell repertoires in COVID-19. TCRdb keeps only in-frame clones here, not all; method: immunoSEQ multiplex PCR. The data show roughly 180,000 clones, 86% seen once. Sequenced material: PBMCs or T cells enriched from blood (not recorded which). The receptors shown here come from a woman aged 25 to 45 who had recovered from COVID-19.

The rearrangement links TRBV15 to TRBJ2-7, with 7 positions matching TRBD2. This CDR3 has 16 residues. The V segment lost 8 bases and the J segment 3 bases; nucleotides outside the gene matches: 16. In germline, CDR1 is LNHNV, CDR2 YYDKDF (reference sequence). CDR3 region: CATLRGVTSENYEQYF. CDR3 nucleotides: TGTGCCACCTTACGGGGGGTAACTAGCGAAAACTACGAGCAGTACTTC.

In this sample, this clone turned up a few times. This chain links TRBV27 with TRBJ2-2, with 10 positions matching TRBD2. Germline V lookup: CDR1 MNHEY, CDR2 SMNVEV (reference sequence). This CDR3 region has 17 residues. Trimming at V came to 2 bases and at J to 4 bases, leaving 7 bases not matched to a gene. For the CDR3, the DNA is TGTGCCAGCAGTTTAGGTCCAAGCGGGAGGGGCACCGGGGAGCTGTTTTTT. Protein sequence: CASSLGPSGRGTGELFF.

The chain employs TRBV28 and TRBJ1-5; D gene ambiguous. Trimming shortened V by 2 bases and J by 0 bases, and 5 bases separated the two germline ends. Germline V gives CDR1 MDHEN, CDR2 SYDVKM. The CDR3 is made up of 14 amino acids. The CDR3 loop reads CASSLHISNQPQHF. CDR3 DNA: TGTGCCAGCAGTTTACACATTAGCAATCAGCCCCAGCATTTT.